This T cell receptor (beta chain) was recorded in a study of cytomegalovirus exposure and HLA in healthy donors (dated by TCRdb to 2016 to 2017). About the investigation overall: An earlier analysis of roughly 630 of the donors reported 250 to 350 Gb of sequence data and 100 million to 130 million unique TCR beta sequences from about 179 million T cells. Approximately 310 gigabases of sequencing data and 70 million to 95 million unique TCR sequences made up an early release that covered about 640 HLA-typed donors. Of the 350 to 450 genotyped donors, 81% were placed in the genetic ancestry cluster associated with self-reported Caucasian donors. The study was designed to test whether signatures of past pathogen exposure could be identified by cataloging public T cell receptors. Using immunosequencing, the study profiled T cell repertoires from about 620 subjects and related those repertoires to cytomegalovirus serostatus. Besides the first cohort of roughly 700 subjects, a separate validation cohort made up of over 95 different subjects was used. The study combined high-throughput TCR immunosequencing, statistical association of individual TCRs with disease status, and machine learning to predict cytomegalovirus infection status. A later analysis re-examined previously published TCR beta repertoires from more than 650 donors and added high-resolution HLA genotyping to investigate patterns of TCR occurrence. The later analysis used no new phenotypic data to find candidate immune exposures, relying instead on TCR beta sequences and their occurrence across donors. An earlier analysis of around 540 of the donors applied high-throughput TCR beta sequencing to assess whether each TCR beta V gene segment acted as functional or pseudogenic. Alongside the repertoire data, information on donor age, sex, ethnicity and CMV serostatus was compiled. A later genetic analysis took genome-wide SNP genotypes for about 65% of the roughly 670 donors and used that subset as a discovery cohort. All discovery cohort repertoires had been generated on a single sequencing platform. Class I and class II HLA loci were covered by the typing at four-digit resolution. The number of typed donors differed by locus: about 620-640 for A, B, C, DRB1 and DQB1; some 540 for DQA1; around 610 for DPA1; and roughly 490 for DPB1. Because of strong linkage in the cohort, five DR-DQ haplotypes were treated as single units for association and clustering. Among some 400 genotyped donors of the cohort, an average of roughly 230,000 unique TCR beta nucleotide sequences was sequenced per donor, of which 15% to 20% were non-productive.

Regarding this clone: Its specific antigen is unknown. No base quality values were provided; no much bigger clone lies one nucleotide off.

Library prep was done by the immunoSEQ multiplex PCR assay. A mixture of 60 forward primers for TCR Vbeta segments and 13 reverse primers for TCR Jbeta segments was used in the multiplex PCR. Amplification of the CDR3 region of rearranged TCR beta genes was performed with a multiplex PCR assay on genomic DNA. The amplified TCR beta libraries were sequenced on the Illumina HiSeq System as 87-base-pair reads. For the original study's pipeline: Across the roughly 640 repertoires, a later analysis counted roughly 84 million unique TCR beta chains, around 11 million of which were shared by at least two donors. Raw reads were error-corrected and collapsed into unique sequences by a nearest-neighbor algorithm in which closely related sequences were merged to remove PCR and sequencing errors. V, D and J gene segments were assigned by aligning CDR3 sequences to IMGT reference sequences. Each retained sequence needed at least a six-nucleotide match to both a V gene segment and a J gene segment. Rearrangements were classified as productive when the CDR3 lacked stop codons and remained in frame with V and J, and all other rearrangements were classified as non-productive. CDR3 was defined by IMGT convention, running from the second conserved V-encoded cysteine to the conserved J-encoded phenylalanine. The earlier analysis of some 580 of the donors excluded any sequence lacking an unambiguous match to a single V gene segment. In an earlier analysis of some 590 of the donors, V segments were called functional above 56.7% productive rearrangements and were called segregating when the between-donor standard deviation exceeded 5%. To diagnose cytomegalovirus status from the catalog of TCR beta chain sequences, a statistical classification framework was built. V and J gene assignment, in a later analysis, came from comparing TCR nucleotide sequences with IMGT/GENE-DB human TR gene sequences. The TCRdist pipeline was used in a later analysis to assign CDR3 sequences and most-parsimonious VDJ recombination scenarios. A later analysis defined each TCR beta chain by its CDR3 amino acid sequence plus V-gene family, and excluded reads lacking a unique V-gene family. To address suspected cross-contamination and a sequencing artifact, a later analysis removed 550 to 750 highly shared, low-generation-probability nucleotide sequences. In a later analysis, a clonal expansion index was calculated for each public chain from normalized within-repertoire ranks of inferred template counts. A later analysis computed generation probabilities with a VDJ recombination model fitted to out-of-frame rearrangements, and checked the results against IGoR. In a later analysis, hypergeometric tests were used to score TCR-TCR, TCR-HLA and TCR-CMV co-occurrence, with a repertoire-size bias correction applied to TCR pairs. False discovery rates were estimated in a later analysis by permuting HLA or CMV assignments 20 times. In a later analysis, co-occurring TCRs were grouped with DBSCAN, and TCRdist sequence similarity was added when clustering was performed within HLA-allele-positive subsets. For co-occurrence clustering, repertoires with fewer than 30,000 or more than 120,000 public chains were excluded, along with roughly five repertoires with anomalous nucleotide sharing. The table was pulled from immuneACCESS by TCRdb, which kept in-frame rearrangements only. Such tables lose some clones; where checked, under half of the loss comes from unresolved V genes, and the rest has no known cause. V, J and clone size were drawn from that table, and D and trimming were deduced from the DNA. The sample table lists over 100,000 clones, about two thirds of them with a count of one. The biggest ten clones account for 5.4% of the sample.

In total, around 600 healthy bone marrow donors made up the cohort. At the time of sampling, all cohort members were nominally healthy, though unrecorded immune exposures were likely present. The donor tested CMV seropositive, placing the donor among the 290 or so seropositive members of the cohort. A peripheral blood sample was provided by each donor, and peripheral blood mononuclear cells were used for TCR beta sequencing. The Qiagen DNeasy Blood Extraction Kit was used to extract genomic DNA from the blood cell samples. Points the paper makes about the study in general: A later analysis found that HLA-associated TCR beta chains were more clonally expanded and had lower generation probabilities than equally common non-associated chains. Seventeen rarely observed V segments, including chromosome 9 orphons, were excluded from the earlier analysis of several hundred of the donors because counts were too low. When HLA alleles, especially DR and DQ, strongly co-occurred, attributing TCR associations to individual alleles was difficult. At a false discovery rate of 0.05, a later analysis linked 15,000 to 20,000 TCR beta sequences to specific HLA alleles. In both the original and validation cohorts, the classifier was reported to diagnose cytomegalovirus status with high specificity and sensitivity. A cluster of highly shared sequence variants was judged likely to represent a technical artifact of the sequencing pipeline. Because HLA typing was missing for some donors at each locus, association tests included only the typed subset. A later analysis found that TCR association rates varied across HLA loci, with DRB1 alleles showing the most associated TCRs and HLA-C alleles the fewest. A further reported finding was that TCR beta sequences accurately predicted the HLA-A and HLA-B alleles for most subjects in the first cohort. Sequencing depth was assumed to be roughly uniform across donors in the presence/absence analyses, though that assumption may not hold. Correlated functional status among segregating V segments might be attributable to linkage disequilibrium, but an unknown experimental factor could not be ruled out. Several of the top co-occurrence clusters appeared to be linked to parvovirus B19, influenza, CMV and Epstein-Barr virus, according to a later analysis. This cohort had only TCR beta chains sequenced, and the lack of alpha or paired-chain data limited which features could be detected. The study gave a list of under 200 TCR beta chains associated with cytomegalovirus. The authors suggested that the approach could potentially be generalized to other disease states and immunological phenotypes. In an earlier analysis of more than 450 of the donors, most TCR beta V segments were observed in productive rearrangements about 90% or about 30% of the time, broadly matching IMGT annotations. Compared with the approximately 670-donor mean, donors in an Asian-associated ancestry cluster had fewer N-insertions in productive TCRs, according to a later genetic analysis. A few of the identified cytomegalovirus-associated TCR beta chains were confirmed in vitro to be specific for cytomegalovirus antigens. A later analysis found that most CMV-associated TCR beta chains appeared HLA-restricted, with HLA associations seemingly driven largely by CMV exposure. Most TCR sequences were seen in very few donors, while some public TCRs were found in many individuals. The only immune exposure information available for the cohort was CMV serostatus. V-gene and J-gene trimming of TCR beta chains was associated with a missense DCLRE1C variant in a later genetic analysis, and the association was replicated in an independent cohort.

Sequencing used PBMCs. This TCR was sampled from a woman in her sixties or seventies in good health and CMV-seropositive.

The CDR3 region has the sequence CASSIVGGGYTF. The nucleotide sequence reads as follows: TGTGCCAGTAGTATAGTGGGCGGGGGCTACACCTTC. The sequence joins TRBV19 to TRBJ1-2; there is no confident call for the D gene. The CDR3 spans 12 residues, from the cysteine through the phenylalanine. The retained sequence is limited to the CDR3, 36 bases, with the frame set at the first base. The germline V gene encodes CDR1 LNHDA and CDR2 SQIVND (reference sequence). V was cut back by 1 base and J by 8 bases, leaving a gap of 8 bases between them. The entire variable domain, with the stretches around the CDR3 drawn from the reference TRBV19 and TRBJ1-2 proteins, is DGGITQSPKYLFRKEGQNVTLSCEQNLNHDAMYWYRQDPGQGLRLIYYSQIVNDFQKGDIAEGYSVSREKKESFPLTVTSAQKNPTAFYLCASSIVGGGYTFGSGTRLTVV.